This T cell receptor beta chain is drawn from a study of blood T cell repertoires in COVID-19. Only in-frame clones appear in the TCRdb table, and some are missing; sequencing was by immunoSEQ multiplex PCR. The repertoire holds approximately 210,000 clones, with around 80% as singletons. There are 14 residues in the CDR3. V shed 0 bases and J shed 4 bases, with 9 bases lying between them. Germline-derived CDR1 and CDR2 are MNHEY and SMNVEV (reference sequence). The gene calls are TRBV27 and TRBJ1-2; D gene ambiguous. The TCR sequence derives from a woman older than 75 with COVID-19, enrolled during active disease. The sequenced sample was peripheral blood. For the CDR3, the DNA is TGTGCCAGCAGTTTATCCTCGGGGTTCTATGGCTACACCTTC. This codes for CASSLSSGFYGYTF.